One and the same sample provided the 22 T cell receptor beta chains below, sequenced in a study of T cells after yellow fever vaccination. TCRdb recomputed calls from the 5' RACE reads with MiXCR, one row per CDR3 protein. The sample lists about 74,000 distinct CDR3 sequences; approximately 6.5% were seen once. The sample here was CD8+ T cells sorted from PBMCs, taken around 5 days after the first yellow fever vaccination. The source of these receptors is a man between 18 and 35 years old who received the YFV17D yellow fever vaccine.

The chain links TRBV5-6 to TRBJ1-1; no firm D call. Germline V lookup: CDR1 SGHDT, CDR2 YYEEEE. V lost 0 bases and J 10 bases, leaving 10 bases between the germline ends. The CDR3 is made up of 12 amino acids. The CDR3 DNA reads TGTGCCAGCAGCTTGGGAACGGCTGGAGCTTTCTTT. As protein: CASSLGTAGAFF.

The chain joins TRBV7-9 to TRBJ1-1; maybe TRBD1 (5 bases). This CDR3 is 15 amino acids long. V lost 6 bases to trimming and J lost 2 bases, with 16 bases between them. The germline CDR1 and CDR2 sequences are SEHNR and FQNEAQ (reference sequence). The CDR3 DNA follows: TGTGCCAGCAGTTTCAAAAGGGGCTTAAACACTGAAGCTTTCTTT. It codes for CASSFKRGLNTEAFF.

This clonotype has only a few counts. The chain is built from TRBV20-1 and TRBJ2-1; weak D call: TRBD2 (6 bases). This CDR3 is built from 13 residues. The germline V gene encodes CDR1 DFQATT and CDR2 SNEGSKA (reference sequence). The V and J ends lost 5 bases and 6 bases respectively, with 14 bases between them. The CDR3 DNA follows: TGCAGTGCTCTCCACCGGGGAGGCAATGAGCAGTTCTTC. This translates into CSALHRGGNEQFF.

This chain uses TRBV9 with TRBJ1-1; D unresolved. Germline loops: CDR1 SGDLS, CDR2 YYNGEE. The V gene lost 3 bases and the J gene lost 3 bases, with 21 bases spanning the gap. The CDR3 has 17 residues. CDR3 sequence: CASSASRLGLEDTEAFF. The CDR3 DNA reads TGTGCCAGCAGCGCAAGCCGCCTAGGGCTGGAAGACACTGAAGCTTTCTTT.

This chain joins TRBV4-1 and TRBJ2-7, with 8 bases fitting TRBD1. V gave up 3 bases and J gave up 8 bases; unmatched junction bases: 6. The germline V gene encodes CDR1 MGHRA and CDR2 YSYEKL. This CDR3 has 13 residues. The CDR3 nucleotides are TGCGCCAGCAGCCATACCAGGGGGCATCAGCAGTACTTC. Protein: CASSHTRGHQQYF.

The CDR3 sequence: CASSSGGIEQFF. CDR3 nucleotides: TGTGCCAGCAGCTCCGGGGGTATTGAGCAGTTCTTC. The rearrangement joins TRBV11-2 to TRBJ2-1; possible D gene TRBD2, 6 bases. The CDR3 has 12 residues. Looked up from germline, CDR1 is SGHAT and CDR2 is FQNNGV. Between the trimmed V and J ends, which lost 4 bases and 9 bases, there was a span of 10 bases.

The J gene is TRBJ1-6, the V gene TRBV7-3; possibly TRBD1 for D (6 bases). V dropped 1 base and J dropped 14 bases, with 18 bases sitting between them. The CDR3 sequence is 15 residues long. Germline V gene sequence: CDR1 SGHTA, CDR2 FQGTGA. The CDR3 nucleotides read TGTGCCAGCAGCTTAATCGCAGGGGCGCCAGAAACCCTCCACTTT. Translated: CASSLIAGAPETLHF.

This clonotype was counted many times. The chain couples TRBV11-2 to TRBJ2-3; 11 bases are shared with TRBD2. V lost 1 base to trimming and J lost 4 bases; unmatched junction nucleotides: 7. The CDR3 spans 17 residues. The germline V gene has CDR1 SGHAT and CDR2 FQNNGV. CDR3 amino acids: CASSLGSGGAFADTQYF. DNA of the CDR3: TGTGCCAGCAGCTTAGGTAGCGGGGGGGCCTTCGCAGATACGCAGTATTTT.

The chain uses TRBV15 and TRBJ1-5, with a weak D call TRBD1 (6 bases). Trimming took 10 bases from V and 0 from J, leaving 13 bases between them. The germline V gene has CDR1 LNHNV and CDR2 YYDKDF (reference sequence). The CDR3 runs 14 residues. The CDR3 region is CANHRAYSNQPQHF. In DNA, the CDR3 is TGTGCCAACCACAGGGCCTATAGCAATCAGCCCCAGCATTTT.

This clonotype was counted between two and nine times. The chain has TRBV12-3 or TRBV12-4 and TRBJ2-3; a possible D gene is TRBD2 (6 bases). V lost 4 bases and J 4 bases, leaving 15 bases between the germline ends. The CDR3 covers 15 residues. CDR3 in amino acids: CASSSTYSSADTQYF. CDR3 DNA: TGTGCCAGCAGTTCTACTTACTCTAGCGCAGATACGCAGTATTTT.

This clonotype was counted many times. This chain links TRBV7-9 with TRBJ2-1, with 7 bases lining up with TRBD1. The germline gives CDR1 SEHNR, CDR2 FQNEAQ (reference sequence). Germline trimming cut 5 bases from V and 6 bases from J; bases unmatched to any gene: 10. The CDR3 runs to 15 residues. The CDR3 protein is CASSEPGQAGNEQFF. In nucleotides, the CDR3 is TGTGCCAGCAGCGAACCCGGACAGGCGGGCAATGAGCAGTTCTTC.

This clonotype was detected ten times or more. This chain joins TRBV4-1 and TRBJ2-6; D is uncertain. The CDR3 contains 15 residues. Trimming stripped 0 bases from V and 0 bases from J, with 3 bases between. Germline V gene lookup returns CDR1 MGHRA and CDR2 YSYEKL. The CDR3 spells CASSQESSGANVLTF. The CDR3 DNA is TGCGCCAGCAGCCAAGAAAGCTCTGGGGCCAACGTCCTGACTTTC.

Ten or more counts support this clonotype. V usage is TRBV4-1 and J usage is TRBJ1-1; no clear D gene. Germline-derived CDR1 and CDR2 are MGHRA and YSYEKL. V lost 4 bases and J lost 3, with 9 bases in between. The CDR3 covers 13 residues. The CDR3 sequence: CASSPGWDTEAFF. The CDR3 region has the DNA TGCGCCAGCAGCCCTGGGTGGGACACTGAAGCTTTCTTT.

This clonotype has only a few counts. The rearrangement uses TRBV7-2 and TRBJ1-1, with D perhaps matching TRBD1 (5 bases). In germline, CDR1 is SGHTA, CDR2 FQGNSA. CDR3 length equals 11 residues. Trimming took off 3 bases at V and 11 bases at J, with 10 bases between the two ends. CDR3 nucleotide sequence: TGTGCCAGCAGCTTTGACGGGGCCGCTTTCTTT. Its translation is CASSFDGAAFF.

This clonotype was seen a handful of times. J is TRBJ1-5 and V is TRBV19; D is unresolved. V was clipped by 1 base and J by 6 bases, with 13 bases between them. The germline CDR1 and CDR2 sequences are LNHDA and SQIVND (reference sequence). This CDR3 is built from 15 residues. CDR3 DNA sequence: TGTGCCAGTAGTATAGGAACTTTGGATGGTCAGCCCCAGCATTTT. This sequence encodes CASSIGTLDGQPQHF.

CDR3 DNA sequence: TGTGCCAGCAGTACCAGAGACCTAGGGTTAACGAGCGCTGAAGCTTTCTTT. Translating it yields CASSTRDLGLTSAEAFF. This chain joins TRBV27 and TRBJ1-1; D remains ambiguous. This CDR3 spans 17 amino acids. The V and J ends lost 5 bases and 6 bases respectively, with 25 bases between them. From germline, CDR1 is MNHEY and CDR2 SMNVEV (reference sequence).

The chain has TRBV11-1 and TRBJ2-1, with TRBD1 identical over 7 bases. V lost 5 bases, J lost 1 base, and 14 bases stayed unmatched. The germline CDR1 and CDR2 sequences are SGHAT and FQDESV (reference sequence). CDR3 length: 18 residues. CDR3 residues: CASSPGPTGKGSYNEQFF. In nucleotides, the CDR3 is TGTGCCAGCAGCCCCGGACCGACAGGGAAAGGGTCCTACAATGAGCAGTTCTTC.

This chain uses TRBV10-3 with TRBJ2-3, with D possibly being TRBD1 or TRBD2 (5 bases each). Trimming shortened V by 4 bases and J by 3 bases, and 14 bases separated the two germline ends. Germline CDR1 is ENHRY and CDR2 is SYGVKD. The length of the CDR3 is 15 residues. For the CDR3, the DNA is TGTGCCATCAGTGCGGTAAAGGGACGGACAGATACGCAGTATTTT. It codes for CAISAVKGRTDTQYF.

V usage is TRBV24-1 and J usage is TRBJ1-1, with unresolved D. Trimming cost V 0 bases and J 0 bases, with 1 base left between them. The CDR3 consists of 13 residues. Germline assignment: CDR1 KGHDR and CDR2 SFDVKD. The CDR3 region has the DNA TGTGCCACCAGTGATTTGTTGAACACTGAAGCTTTCTTT. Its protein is CATSDLLNTEAFF.

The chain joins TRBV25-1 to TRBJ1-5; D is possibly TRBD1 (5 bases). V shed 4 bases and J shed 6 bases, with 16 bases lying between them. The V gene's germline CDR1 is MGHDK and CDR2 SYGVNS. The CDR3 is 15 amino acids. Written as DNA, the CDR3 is TGTGCCAGCAGTGCCCACCCGACAGAAGCTCAGCCCCAGCATTTT. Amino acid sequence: CASSAHPTEAQPQHF.

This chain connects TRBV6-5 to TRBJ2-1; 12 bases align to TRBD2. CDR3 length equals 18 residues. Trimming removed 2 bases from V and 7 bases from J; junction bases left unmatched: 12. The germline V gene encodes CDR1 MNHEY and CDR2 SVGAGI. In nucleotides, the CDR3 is TGTGCCAGCAGTTACCGGCTAGCGGGGGGGCAGTCAACGAATGAGCAGTTCTTC. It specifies CASSYRLAGGQSTNEQFF.

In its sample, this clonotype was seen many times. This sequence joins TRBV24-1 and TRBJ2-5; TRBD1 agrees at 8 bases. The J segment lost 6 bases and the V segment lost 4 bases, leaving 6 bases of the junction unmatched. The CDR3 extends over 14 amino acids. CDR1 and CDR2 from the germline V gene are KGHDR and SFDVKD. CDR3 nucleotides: TGTGCCACCAGTGAGAACAGGGACAGGAAGACCCAGTACTTC. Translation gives CATSENRDRKTQYF.